Here is one TCR beta chain with its context. The source of the sample is a study of blood T cell repertoires in COVID-19. The overall study: Sites across the United States, Italy and Spain contributed samples from acute and convalescent COVID-19. T cells, B-cell-depleted T cells, or PBMCs provided the cDNA or gDNA that served as material.

Original handling: Using reference gene primer amplification, nucleated cell counts were estimated. Libraries were prepared by immunoSEQ multiplex PCR; TCRdb keeps only in-frame clonotypes and omits some of them. V, J and clone size are those of that table, while D and trimming were read from the DNA. This table has 250,000 to 300,000 clones, less than 90% appearing once. This CDR3 is built from 16 residues. V shed 3 bases and J 6 bases; nucleotides not matched to a gene: 9. Germline V lookup: CDR1 MGHRA, CDR2 YSYEKL. Sequenced input: peripheral blood. This rearrangement joins TRBV4-1 to TRBJ2-1, with 9 bases fitting TRBD2. The TCR comes from a man aged 30 to 39 with active or convalescent COVID-19. CDR3 coding DNA: TGCGCCAGCAGCCACCTAGCGGGGCCCCAGGCCAATGAGCAGTTCTTC. Protein sequence: CASSHLAGPQANEQFF.